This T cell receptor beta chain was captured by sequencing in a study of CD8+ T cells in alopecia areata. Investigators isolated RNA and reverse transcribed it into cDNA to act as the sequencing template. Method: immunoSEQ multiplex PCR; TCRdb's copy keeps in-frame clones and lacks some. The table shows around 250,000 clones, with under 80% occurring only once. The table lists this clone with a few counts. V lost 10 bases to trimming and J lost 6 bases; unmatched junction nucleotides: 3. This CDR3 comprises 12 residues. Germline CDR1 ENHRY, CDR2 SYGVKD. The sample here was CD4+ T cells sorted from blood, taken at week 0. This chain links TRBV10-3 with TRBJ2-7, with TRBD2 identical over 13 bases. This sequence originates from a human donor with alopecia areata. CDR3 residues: CATGTSGAEQYF. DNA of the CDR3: TGTGCCACCGGGACTAGCGGGGCCGAGCAGTACTTC.